This entry is about one T cell receptor beta chain. These data originate in a study of T cell responses to AZD1222 COVID-19 vaccine. CDR3 length: 11 amino acids. Assay used: immunoSEQ multiplex PCR; TCRdb lists only in-frame clones, some missing. The sample lists some 91,000 clones; around 90% were seen once. This clonotype was sampled from an adult in good health. The sample in question was peripheral blood, obtained on day 0 of AZD1222 vaccination. The chain recombines TRBV21-1 with TRBJ1-1; the D call of TRBD1 is as the table states it, not checked on the DNA. TRBV21-1 is designated a pseudogene. The chain's CDR3 is CASSTQTEAFF. The CDR3 bases are TGTGCCAGCAGCACGCAGACTGAAGCTTTCTTT.